These 24 T cell receptor beta chains were sequenced from one sample in a study of T cell changes during pregnancy in multiple sclerosis. Repertoires were generated with immunoSEQ multiplex PCR, while TCRdb's copy carries only in-frame clones and drops some. The data hold around 54,000 clones, with approximately 91% observed a single time. Material: CD4+ T cells from peripheral blood mononuclear cells, obtained after pregnancy. These TCRs come from a female donor in good health, enrolled as a control in a pregnancy study.

This sequence joins TRBV18 and TRBJ2-1, with a possible D match to TRBD1 (5 bases). This CDR3 is built from 13 residues. Germline CDR1 KGHSH, CDR2 LQKENI. With 2 bases removed from V and 4 bases from J, the gap between germline ends came to 6 bases. CDR3: CASSPGAYNEQFF. CDR3 nucleotides: TGTGCCAGCTCACCAGGGGCATACAATGAGCAGTTCTTC.

The rearrangement joins TRBV18 to TRBJ2-7; D not certain. Trimming left V 3 bases short and J 0 bases short, with 6 bases between. Per germline, CDR1 KGHSH and CDR2 LQKENI. The CDR3 sequence is 13 residues long. CDR3 sequence: CASSPGISYEQYF. In nucleotides, the CDR3 is TGTGCCAGCTCACCCGGTATCTCCTACGAGCAGTACTTC.

V is TRBV27 and J is TRBJ1-6; possible D gene TRBD1, 5 bases. CDR1 and CDR2 (germline): MNHEY, SMNVEV (reference sequence). The CDR3 loop spans 15 amino acids. The V and J ends lost 3 bases and 7 bases respectively, with 13 bases between them. The CDR3 here is CASSLTALRNSPLHF. The DNA for the CDR3 is TGTGCCAGCAGTTTGACAGCCCTTAGGAATTCACCCCTCCACTTT.

The table lists this clone with a count of one. The V gene is TRBV28, the J gene TRBJ1-2; 9 nucleotides align to TRBD1. Germline V CDR1 and CDR2: MDHEN, SYDVKM. The CDR3 has 13 amino acids. Trimming took 5 bases from V and 8 from J; bases not matched to a gene: 6. The CDR3 is CASSPGQGPGYTF. The CDR3, as DNA: TGTGCCAGCAGTCCCGGACAGGGGCCAGGCTACACCTTC.

This clone appeared once. CDR3 protein: CASSSGGSHTGELFF. CDR3 in DNA: TGTGCCAGCAGTTCGGGGGGGTCGCACACCGGGGAGCTGTTTTTT. The chain recombines TRBV7-6 with TRBJ2-2; 8 nucleotides align to TRBD2. This CDR3 region has 15 residues. CDR1 and CDR2 from the germline V gene are SGHVS and FNYEAQ. Trimming at V came to 6 bases and at J to 3 bases, leaving 6 bases not matched to a gene.

The chain links TRBV7-2 to TRBJ2-6; no clear D. This CDR3 has 15 amino acids. CDR1 is SGHTA, CDR2 FQGNSA, per germline. V lost 3 bases and J lost 2, with 8 bases in between. This CDR3 reads CASSFKGAGANVLTF. CDR3 sequence (DNA): TGTGCCAGCAGCTTTAAAGGAGCTGGGGCCAACGTCCTGACTTTC.

This rearrangement joins TRBV19 to TRBJ2-7; 8 bases align to TRBD1. Looked up from germline, CDR1 is LNHDA and CDR2 is SQIVND (reference sequence). This CDR3 has 15 amino acids. Unmatched junction bases numbered 7, after V lost 5 bases and J lost 1 base. The CDR3 DNA sequence: TGTGCCAGTAGTGAATCAGGGGGCACATCCTACGAGCAGTACTTC. It is translated as CASSESGGTSYEQYF.

The chain is built from TRBV5-1 and TRBJ1-4, with TRBD1 identical over 7 bases. The trim removed 4 bases at V and 2 bases at J, leaving 8 bases unmatched. The CDR3 loop spans 16 amino acids. The germline V gene encodes CDR1 SGHRS and CDR2 YFSETQ. The CDR3 DNA follows: TGCGCCAGCAGCCGTCTCACAGGGGCCACTAATGAAAAACTGTTTTTT. Its translation is CASSRLTGATNEKLFF. Using reference TRBV5-1 and TRBJ1-4 for the parts outside the CDR3, the full variable domain is KAGVTQTPRYLIKTRGQQVTLSCSPISGHRSVSWYQQTPGQGLQFLFEYFSETQRNKGNFPGRFSGRQFSNSRSEMNVSTLELGDSALYLCASSRLTGATNEKLFFGSGTQLSVL.

This clone has only one observation. The chain recombines TRBV29-1 with TRBJ2-5; the match to TRBD1 covers 12 bases. Trimming cost V 5 bases and J 4 bases; bases outside gene matches: 11. This CDR3 has 16 amino acids. Looked up from germline, CDR1 is SQVTM and CDR2 is ANQGSEA. This CDR3 is CSVKSPGTGGRETQYF. CDR3 coding DNA: TGCAGCGTTAAGAGCCCCGGGACAGGGGGCCGAGAGACCCAGTACTTC. The full variable domain, completed using reference TRBV29-1 and TRBJ2-5, is SAVISQKPSRDICQRGTSLTIQCQVDSQVTMMFWYRQQPGQSLTLIATANQGSEATYESGFVIDKFPISRPNLTFSTLTVSNMSPEDSSIYLCSVKSPGTGGRETQYFGPGTRLLVL.

The rearrangement uses TRBV7-9 and TRBJ2-2, with D tentatively TRBD1 (6 bases). V was trimmed by 0 bases and J by 0 bases, leaving 11 bases between them. In germline, CDR1 is SEHNR, CDR2 FQNEAQ (reference sequence). The CDR3 has 17 residues. The CDR3 loop is CASSLAGQSTNTGELFF. The CDR3 DNA reads TGTGCCAGCAGCTTAGCCGGACAGTCCACGAACACCGGGGAGCTGTTTTTT.

This chain's CDR3 is CASSPRGGSGDEQFF. DNA of the CDR3: TGTGCCAGCAGCCCACGGGGAGGGTCTGGGGATGAGCAGTTCTTC. The chain combines TRBV6-4 with TRBJ2-1; 7 bases are shared with TRBD2. This CDR3 is 15 amino acids long. Germline assignment: CDR1 MRHNA and CDR2 SNTAGT. V was pared by 6 bases and J by 8 bases, with 13 bases of the junction left unmatched.

The rearrangement joins TRBV29-1 to TRBJ2-3, with TRBD1 identical over 7 bases. This CDR3 spans 12 amino acids. The trim removed 6 bases at V and 5 bases at J, leaving 5 bases unmatched. Germline V gene data show CDR1 as SQVTM and CDR2 as ANQGSEA. CDR3 in amino acids: CSVGTAVDTQYF. The CDR3 DNA reads TGCAGCGTAGGGACAGCGGTAGATACGCAGTATTTT.

The chain recombines TRBV19 with TRBJ2-2, with 7 positions matching TRBD1. Germline CDR1 and CDR2: LNHDA and SQIVND (reference sequence). After removal of 3 bases from V and 0 bases from J, the junction contained 7 bases not matched to a gene. There are 17 residues in the CDR3. CDR3 DNA sequence: TGTGCCAGTAGTATTAGGTTAGGGACAGCGAACACCGGGGAGCTGTTTTTT. Protein: CASSIRLGTANTGELFF.

J is TRBJ1-2 and V is TRBV10-3; maybe TRBD1 (6 bases). The germline V gene has CDR1 ENHRY and CDR2 SYGVKD. The CDR3 contains 15 residues. V was pared by 10 bases and J by 1 base, with 19 bases between. This CDR3 is CATREIQGVNYGYTF. In nucleotides, the CDR3 is TGTGCCACCAGGGAAATACAGGGCGTTAACTATGGCTACACCTTC.

The V and J genes are TRBV12-5 and TRBJ2-3, with 7 positions matching TRBD2. Germline CDR1 is LGHNT and CDR2 is FRNRAP. V gave up 1 base and J gave up 2 bases; unmatched junction bases: 3. The length of the CDR3 is 15 residues. DNA for the CDR3: TGTGCTAGTGGTTTGGGAGCGGGATTCACAGATACGCAGTATTTT. It is translated as CASGLGAGFTDTQYF.

The chain has TRBV27 and TRBJ2-7, with D possibly being TRBD2 (6 bases). The germline V and J ends were trimmed by 3 bases and 2 bases, with 17 bases remaining between them. CDR1 is MNHEY and CDR2 is SMNVEV in the germline V gene (reference sequence). This CDR3 region has 16 residues. CDR3 DNA sequence: TGTGCCAGCAGTTTGGGATTTCGGGGGTCGGCCTACGAGCAGTACTTC. This translates into CASSLGFRGSAYEQYF.

CDR3 protein: CASSLSRGTEAFF. CDR3 nucleotides: TGCGCCAGCAGCCTATCACGGGGCACTGAAGCTTTCTTT. The chain combines TRBV5-1 with TRBJ1-1; D unresolved. CDR3 length: 13 residues. With 4 bases removed from V and 4 bases from J, the gap between germline ends came to 11 bases. From germline, CDR1 is SGHRS and CDR2 YFSETQ.

This rearrangement joins TRBV7-8 to TRBJ2-1; possibly TRBD2 for D (6 bases). Trimming shortened V by 1 base and J by 0 bases, and 16 bases separated the two germline ends. Per germline, CDR1 SGHVS and CDR2 FQNEAQ. The CDR3 has 18 amino acids. DNA for the CDR3: TGTGCCAGCAGCTTAGTCGTCTGGCGGGGTAGCTCCTACAATGAGCAGTTCTTC. This sequence encodes CASSLVVWRGSSYNEQFF. Looking up the rest from reference TRBV7-8 and TRBJ2-1 gives the full variable domain: GAGVSQSPRYKVAKRGQDVALRCDPISGHVSLFWYQQALGQGPEFLTYFQNEAQLDKSGLPSDRFFAERPEGSVSTLKIQRTQQEDSAVYLCASSLVVWRGSSYNEQFFGPGTRLTVL.

Note on this clone: Other DNA sequences in the same sample also yield this CDR3. The genes are TRBV28 and TRBJ2-7, with 9 bases aligning to TRBD1. V shed 8 bases, J shed 1 base, and the junction held 6 bases outside the gene matches. The CDR3 extends over 14 amino acids. Germline-derived CDR1 and CDR2 are MDHEN and SYDVKM. The CDR3: CASRGQGTSYEQYF. Written as DNA, the CDR3 is TGTGCCAGCCGTGGACAGGGGACTTCCTACGAGCAGTACTTC.

The chain has TRBV7-8 and TRBJ2-5, with TRBD2 identical over 8 bases. Germline assignment: CDR1 SGHVS and CDR2 FQNEAQ. V shed 6 bases, J shed 2 bases, and the junction held 8 bases outside the gene matches. This CDR3 has 15 residues. The CDR3: CASRFSAGEQETQYF. The DNA of the CDR3 is TGTGCCAGCAGATTTTCAGCGGGGGAGCAAGAGACCCAGTACTTC.

The chain joins TRBV7-9 to TRBJ2-3; unclear D gene. V shed 7 bases and J shed 4 bases, with 12 bases lying between them. The CDR3 spans 13 residues. The V gene's germline CDR1 is SEHNR and CDR2 FQNEAQ (reference sequence). CDR3 coding DNA: TGTGCCAGCAACGTCGGTGCGGCAGATACGCAGTATTTT. Amino acids: CASNVGAADTQYF.

The chain employs TRBV19 and TRBJ1-4; 7 bases align to TRBD1. CDR3 length: 15 amino acids. V shed 10 bases, J shed 8 bases, and the junction held 16 bases outside the gene matches. CDR1 and CDR2 (germline): LNHDA, SQIVND (reference sequence). The CDR3 spells CATSSGRGPAEKLFF. As DNA, the CDR3 is TGTGCCACGAGCAGTGGAAGGGGGCCGGCGGAAAAACTGTTTTTT. Complete variable domain (other parts from reference TRBV19 and TRBJ1-4): DGGITQSPKYLFRKEGQNVTLSCEQNLNHDAMYWYRQDPGQGLRLIYYSQIVNDFQKGDIAEGYSVSREKKESFPLTVTSAQKNPTAFYLCATSSGRGPAEKLFFGSGTQLSVL.

This clone was counted once. The V gene is TRBV7-9, the J gene TRBJ1-6; D unresolved. This CDR3 region has 15 residues. Germline V gives CDR1 SEHNR, CDR2 FQNEAQ (reference sequence). Trimming removed 0 bases from V and 6 bases from J, with 9 bases in between. CDR3 sequence (DNA): TGTGCCAGCAGCTTAGCGAGACTGATTAATTCACCCCTCCACTTT. As protein: CASSLARLINSPLHF.

V gene TRBV4-1 combines with J gene TRBJ2-7; possibly TRBD2 for D (5 bases). Germline V CDR1 and CDR2: MGHRA, YSYEKL. The germline V and J ends were trimmed by 3 bases and 2 bases, with 14 bases remaining between them. This CDR3 is built from 15 residues. In DNA, the CDR3 is TGCGCCAGCAGCCACTCTCCAGCGGCCACCTACGAGCAGTACTTC. The encoded protein is CASSHSPAATYEQYF.